Listed below are T cell receptor beta chains from one sample, sequenced in a study of OX40 agonist ivuxolimab in advanced cancers. Profiling relied on immunoSEQ multiplex PCR, and the TCRdb table lists in-frame clones only, not all of them. The sample shows around 47,000 clones, approximately 91% of them seen only once. The sequenced sample was CD4+ or CD8+ T cells sorted from blood, obtained in a trial of the OX40 agonist ivuxolimab. The receptors stem from an adult with an advanced solid tumor such as melanoma, head and neck, liver or kidney cancer. Each CDR3 is given with its conserved first and last residue. Fields, in order: V gene, D gene, J gene, CDR3 protein. A D gene is named only where the DNA matches it firmly.

v_call: TRBV19; d_call: TRBD1; j_call: TRBJ1-2; cdr3_aa: CASSMGQGAPGGYTF
v_call: TRBV9; d_call: TRBD1; j_call: TRBJ2-5; cdr3_aa: CASSVAFGQGVETQYF
v_call: TRBV7-6; d_call: .; j_call: TRBJ2-7; cdr3_aa: CASSSWTDQYEQYF
v_call: TRBV7-9; d_call: .; j_call: TRBJ2-7; cdr3_aa: CASSPEGPYEQYF
v_call: TRBV6-5; d_call: TRBD1; j_call: TRBJ1-5; cdr3_aa: CASSPLRTGDQPQHF
v_call: TRBV19; d_call: .; j_call: TRBJ2-3; cdr3_aa: CASSIGPVGTQYF
v_call: TRBV28; d_call: .; j_call: TRBJ1-1; cdr3_aa: CASSLTWGNTEAFF
v_call: TRBV6-5; d_call: TRBD2; j_call: TRBJ2-1; cdr3_aa: CASSYSGGVLGEQFF
v_call: TRBV19; d_call: .; j_call: TRBJ2-7; cdr3_aa: CASSIDEESYEQYF
v_call: TRBV7-9; d_call: .; j_call: TRBJ1-2; cdr3_aa: CASSFPTASYGYTF
v_call: TRBV5-6; d_call: TRBD1; j_call: TRBJ2-1; cdr3_aa: CASSLGLGTGLYNEQFF
v_call: TRBV11-3; d_call: .; j_call: TRBJ2-3; cdr3_aa: CASSPREGPADTQYF
v_call: TRBV6-5; d_call: TRBD1; j_call: .; cdr3_aa: CASTFTGAGPYEQYF
v_call: TRBV9; d_call: TRBD1; j_call: TRBJ1-5; cdr3_aa: CASSSGGDSRNQPQHF
v_call: TRBV27; d_call: .; j_call: TRBJ2-7; cdr3_aa: CASSLQGTDEQYF
v_call: TRBV29-1; d_call: .; j_call: TRBJ1-1; cdr3_aa: CSVEMGRVEAFF
v_call: TRBV13; d_call: .; j_call: TRBJ2-1; cdr3_aa: CASSSEEGDSYNEQFF
v_call: TRBV11-1; d_call: TRBD2; j_call: TRBJ2-2; cdr3_aa: CASSPWRGGDTGELFF
v_call: TRBV9; d_call: TRBD1; j_call: TRBJ1-1; cdr3_aa: CASGQVNTEAFF
v_call: TRBV27; d_call: TRBD1; j_call: TRBJ1-2; cdr3_aa: CASSPATGSAYGYTF
v_call: TRBV6-1; d_call: TRBD2; j_call: TRBJ2-3; cdr3_aa: CASSELAGGPDTQYF
v_call: TRBV18; d_call: .; j_call: TRBJ1-1; cdr3_aa: CASSPTHTEAFF
v_call: TRBV4-3; d_call: .; j_call: TRBJ1-6; cdr3_aa: CASSLVGGVPLDNSPLHF
v_call: TRBV7-9; d_call: .; j_call: TRBJ2-5; cdr3_aa: CASTTHQETQYF
v_call: TRBV27; d_call: .; j_call: TRBJ1-2; cdr3_aa: CASSFRRDYGYTF
v_call: TRBV19; d_call: .; j_call: TRBJ1-4; cdr3_aa: CASSMSGRGEKLFF
v_call: TRBV10-2; d_call: .; j_call: TRBJ2-2; cdr3_aa: CASSGETPNKNTGELFF
v_call: TRBV30; d_call: TRBD1; j_call: TRBJ1-2; cdr3_aa: CAWIPGQGTWGYTF
v_call: TRBV7-9; d_call: .; j_call: TRBJ2-1; cdr3_aa: CASSLMGDEQFF
v_call: TRBV19; d_call: .; j_call: TRBJ1-3; cdr3_aa: CASSIGVRQPLSGNTIYF
v_call: TRBV27; d_call: TRBD2; j_call: TRBJ2-1; cdr3_aa: CASSFASGGDYNEQFF
v_call: TRBV29-1; d_call: .; j_call: TRBJ1-1; cdr3_aa: CSVEDPDLNGAEAFF
v_call: TRBV7-8; d_call: .; j_call: TRBJ2-5; cdr3_aa: CASSLDWGRETQYF
v_call: TRBV27; d_call: TRBD1; j_call: TRBJ1-1; cdr3_aa: CASQILRGQGGNTEAFF
v_call: TRBV30; d_call: TRBD2; j_call: TRBJ2-2; cdr3_aa: CALGGDTNTGELFF
v_call: TRBV4-3; d_call: .; j_call: TRBJ2-1; cdr3_aa: CASSQGRARSNEQFF